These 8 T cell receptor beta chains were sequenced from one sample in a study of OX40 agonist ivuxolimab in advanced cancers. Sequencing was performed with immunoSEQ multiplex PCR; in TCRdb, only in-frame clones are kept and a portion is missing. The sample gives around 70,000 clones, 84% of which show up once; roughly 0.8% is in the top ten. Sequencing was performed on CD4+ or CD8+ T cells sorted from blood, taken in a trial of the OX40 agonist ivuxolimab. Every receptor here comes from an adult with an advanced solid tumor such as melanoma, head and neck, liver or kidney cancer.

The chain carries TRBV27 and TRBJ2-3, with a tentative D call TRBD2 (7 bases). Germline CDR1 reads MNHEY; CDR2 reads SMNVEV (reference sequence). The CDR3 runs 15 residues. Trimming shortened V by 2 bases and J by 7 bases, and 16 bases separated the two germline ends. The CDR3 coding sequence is TGTGCCAGCAGTTTAGCGCGGGGGCCAAGCCATACGCAGTATTTT. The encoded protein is CASSLARGPSHTQYF.

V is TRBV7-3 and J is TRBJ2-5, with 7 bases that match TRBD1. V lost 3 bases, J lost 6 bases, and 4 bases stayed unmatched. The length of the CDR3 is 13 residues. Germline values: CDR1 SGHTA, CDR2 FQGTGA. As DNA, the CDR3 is TGTGCCAGCAGCTTGGGACAGCGGCAGACCCAGTACTTC. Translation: CASSLGQRQTQYF.

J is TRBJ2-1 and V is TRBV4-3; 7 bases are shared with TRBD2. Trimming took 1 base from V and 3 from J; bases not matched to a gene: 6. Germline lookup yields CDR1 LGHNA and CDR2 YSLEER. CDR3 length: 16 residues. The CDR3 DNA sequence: TGCGCCAGCAGCCAAGGAGTCCTAGCGGTCTACAATGAGCAGTTCTTC. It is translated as CASSQGVLAVYNEQFF.

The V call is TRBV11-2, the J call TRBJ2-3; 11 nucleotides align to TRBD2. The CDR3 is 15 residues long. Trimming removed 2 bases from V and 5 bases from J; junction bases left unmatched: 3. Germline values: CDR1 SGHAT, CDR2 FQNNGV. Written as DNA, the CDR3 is TGTGCCAGCAGCTTAATAGCGGGGGGGCAAGATACGCAGTATTTT. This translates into CASSLIAGGQDTQYF.

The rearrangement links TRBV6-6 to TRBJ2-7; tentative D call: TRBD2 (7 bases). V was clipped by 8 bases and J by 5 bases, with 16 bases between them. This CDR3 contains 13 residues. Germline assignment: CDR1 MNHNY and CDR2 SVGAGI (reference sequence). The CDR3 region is CASRGGGEDEQYF. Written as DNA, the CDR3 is TGTGCCAGCCGAGGGGGGGGAGAGGACGAGCAGTACTTC.

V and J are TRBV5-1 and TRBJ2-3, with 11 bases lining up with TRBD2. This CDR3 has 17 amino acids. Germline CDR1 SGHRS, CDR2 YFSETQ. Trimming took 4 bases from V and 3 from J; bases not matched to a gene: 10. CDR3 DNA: TGCGCCAGCAGCCCCCGACAGGGACTAGCGGTGACAGATACGCAGTATTTT. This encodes CASSPRQGLAVTDTQYF.

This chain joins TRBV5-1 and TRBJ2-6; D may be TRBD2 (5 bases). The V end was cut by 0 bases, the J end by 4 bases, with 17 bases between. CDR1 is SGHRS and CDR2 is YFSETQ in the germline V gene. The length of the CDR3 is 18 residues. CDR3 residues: CASSLGGSNQFGANVLTF. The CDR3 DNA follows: TGCGCCAGCAGCTTGGGAGGGTCCAATCAATTCGGGGCCAACGTCCTGACTTTC. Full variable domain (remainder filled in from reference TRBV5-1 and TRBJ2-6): KAGVTQTPRYLIKTRGQQVTLSCSPISGHRSVSWYQQTPGQGLQFLFEYFSETQRNKGNFPGRFSGRQFSNSRSEMNVSTLELGDSALYLCASSLGGSNQFGANVLTFGAGSRLTVL.

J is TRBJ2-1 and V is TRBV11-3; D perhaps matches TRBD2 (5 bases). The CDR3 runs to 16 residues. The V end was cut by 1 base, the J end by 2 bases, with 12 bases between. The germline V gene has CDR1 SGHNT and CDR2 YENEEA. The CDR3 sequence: CASSLGGVGTYNEQFF. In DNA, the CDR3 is TGTGCCAGCAGCTTAGGGGGAGTAGGAACCTACAATGAGCAGTTCTTC.